A selection of T cell receptor beta chains follows, all from one sample in a study of T cells after yellow fever vaccination. TCRdb re-analysed the 5' RACE reads in MiXCR, keeping a single row per CDR3 protein. Of some 600,000 distinct CDR3 sequences in the sample, about 12% are singletons; the top ten hold under 15%. Material: PBMCs, obtained on the day of the yellow fever booster vaccination. The receptor set was obtained from a young man who received the YFV17D yellow fever vaccine. The CDR3 runs from the conserved cysteine through the conserved F or W. The D gene is left open where the match is weak. The listing skips clone size in some rows; elsewhere it reads once, few, many or a size class.

d_call: NA
j_call: TRBJ1-1
v_call: TRBV6-2/TRBV6-3
clone_size: few
cdr3_aa: CASSSWSMNTEAFF

d_call: NA
j_call: TRBJ2-7
v_call: TRBV27
clone_size: NA
cdr3_aa: CASSPTGPHYEQYF

d_call: TRBD2
j_call: TRBJ2-1
v_call: TRBV18
clone_size: NA
cdr3_aa: CASSELAVYNEQFF

d_call: NA
j_call: TRBJ2-1
v_call: TRBV12-3/TRBV12-4
clone_size: NA
cdr3_aa: CASSLDDSYDEQFF

d_call: TRBD1
j_call: TRBJ1-2
v_call: TRBV16
clone_size: NA
cdr3_aa: CASSETWGTGYTF

d_call: NA
j_call: TRBJ1-1
v_call: TRBV29-1
clone_size: NA
cdr3_aa: CSVRGVNTEAFF

d_call: TRBD1
j_call: TRBJ1-5
v_call: TRBV12-3/TRBV12-4
clone_size: many
cdr3_aa: CASSLTGVVQPQHF

d_call: NA
j_call: TRBJ2-7
v_call: TRBV27
clone_size: few
cdr3_aa: CASSLRREPSSYEQYF

d_call: TRBD2
j_call: TRBJ2-2
v_call: TRBV25-1
clone_size: many
cdr3_aa: CASSGLADTGELFF

d_call: NA
j_call: TRBJ2-1
v_call: TRBV20-1
clone_size: few
cdr3_aa: CSARVSASRPLEQFF

d_call: TRBD2
j_call: TRBJ2-1
v_call: TRBV10-2
clone_size: many
cdr3_aa: CASSVVAGGNEQFF

d_call: NA
j_call: TRBJ2-3
v_call: TRBV6-1
clone_size: NA
cdr3_aa: CATASERRTDTQYF

d_call: TRBD2
j_call: TRBJ2-1
v_call: TRBV12-3/TRBV12-4
clone_size: many
cdr3_aa: CASSSTSHNEQFF

d_call: NA
j_call: TRBJ2-6
v_call: TRBV7-2
clone_size: few
cdr3_aa: CASSLARQGLSGANVLTF

d_call: NA
j_call: TRBJ2-1
v_call: TRBV30
clone_size: NA
cdr3_aa: CAWRGRFSYNEQFF

d_call: TRBD2
j_call: TRBJ2-7
v_call: TRBV3-1
clone_size: many
cdr3_aa: CASSQGLAGEYEQYF